Each of the 8 T cell receptor beta chains below was sequenced from the same sample in a study of prognosis after radiotherapy for stage I lung cancer. Starting from genomic DNA, TCR beta CDR3 was amplified through two-round multiplex PCR. Round-one PCR had primers specific to each TRBV and TRBJ gene. Each CDR3 protein gets one entry after TCRdb re-called the multiplex PCR reads with MiXCR. In the table there are tens of thousands of distinct CDR3 sequences, 26% of which are singletons. The material sequenced was PBMCs, taken before or after stereotactic body radiation therapy (not recorded which). These TCRs come from a donor of 50 years or more with non-small cell lung cancer.

As concerns this clonotype: The junction departs from the called germline gene at one end, perhaps through a read error. The genes are TRBV27 and TRBJ2-7; no clear D gene. This CDR3 comprises 14 residues. CDR1 and CDR2 from the germline V gene are MNHEY and SMNVEV (reference sequence). The CDR3 is CASSLYSGRTELYF. The DNA of the CDR3 is TGTGCCAGCAGTTTGTACTCAGGTCGTACCGAGCTGTACTTC.

Regarding this clonotype: Its ends do not fully match the called genes, so a read error is possible. The CDR3 coding sequence is TGTGCCAGCAGCTTAGGCGGGATGAGAAACTATGGCTACAACTTC. This sequence encodes CASSLGGMRNYGYNF. The J gene is TRBJ1-2, the V gene TRBV7-8; the D is unclear. Per the germline V gene, CDR1 is SGHVS and CDR2 is FQNEAQ. The CDR3 covers 15 residues.

This clonotype was observed at least ten times. The rearrangement links TRBV20-1 to TRBJ1-5, with unresolved D. The V and J ends lost 3 bases and 2 bases respectively, with 5 bases between them. The CDR3 spans 12 residues. Germline CDR1 is DFQATT and CDR2 is SNEGSKA (reference sequence). CDR3 sequence: CSASTGNQPQHF. CDR3 DNA: TGCAGTGCTAGCACGGGCAATCAGCCCCAGCATTTT.

V is TRBV13 and J is TRBJ1-1; D remains unclear. CDR1 is PRHDT and CDR2 is FYEKMQ in the germline V gene (reference sequence). V was trimmed by 3 bases and J by 2 bases, leaving 7 bases between them. This CDR3 contains 13 residues. The CDR3 bases are TGTGCCAGCAGCTTCCGGGGAAACACTGAAGCTTTCTTT. Residues: CASSFRGNTEAFF. The complete variable domain, with remaining parts taken from reference TRBV13 and TRBJ1-1, reads AAGVIQSPRHLIKEKRETATLKCYPIPRHDTVYWYQQGPGQDPQFLISFYEKMQSDKGSIPDRFSAQQFSDYHSELNMSSLELGDSALYFCASSFRGNTEAFFGQGTRLTVV.

Ten or more counts support this clonotype. The chain employs TRBV24-1 and TRBJ2-5; 15 positions match TRBD2. This CDR3 has 15 amino acids. The V and J ends lost 10 bases and 1 base, in that order; junction bases with no gene match: 3. Germline assignment: CDR1 KGHDR and CDR2 SFDVKD. Here the CDR3 DNA reads TGTGCCACGGGACTAGCGGGGGGCCTCCAAGAGACCCAGTACTTC. Its protein is CATGLAGGLQETQYF.

Many counts were recorded for this clonotype. The V call is TRBV4-3, the J call TRBJ2-2, with D perhaps assigned TRBD1 or TRBD2 (5 bases each). Germline V CDR1 and CDR2: LGHNA, YSLEER. This CDR3 is 15 amino acids long. V shed 1 base and J shed 5 bases, with 11 bases lying between them. This CDR3 reads CASSQAWGRTGELFF. The CDR3 nucleotides are TGCGCCAGCAGCCAAGCGTGGGGACGGACCGGGGAGCTGTTTTTT.

This clonotype has a count of ten or more. J is TRBJ1-5 and V is TRBV6-1; the D is unclear. Trimming pared 6 bases from V and 2 bases from J, leaving 11 bases between. This CDR3 is 14 amino acids long. Germline-derived CDR1 and CDR2 are MNHNS and SASEGT. The CDR3 sequence: CASSQSLGNQPQHF. The CDR3 DNA follows: TGTGCCAGCAGCCAGTCTTTGGGCAATCAGCCCCAGCATTTT.

To note about this clonotype: Possible read error: a much larger clone is one base away. The chain uses TRBV2 and TRBJ2-3, with unresolved D. Germline CDR1 is SNHLY and CDR2 is FYNNEI. The CDR3 is 12 amino acids. DNA of the CDR3: TGTGCCAGCAGTGTTCAAGCAGATACGCAGTGTTTT. It specifies CASSVQADTQCF.